The sequence of this T cell receptor (beta chain) was determined in a study of blood T cell repertoires in COVID-19. Study-wide context: From the United States, Italy and Spain came samples of acute and convalescent COVID-19. PBMCs, B-cell-depleted T cells, or T cells were the source of the cDNA or gDNA that made up the material.

Original data processing: Reference gene primer amplification gave nucleated cell count estimates. This table comes from immunoSEQ multiplex PCR, and its TCRdb copy is limited to in-frame clones, with some not included. That table furnishes V, J and clone size, whereas the DNA furnished D and trimming. The sample records about 250,000 clones, about four fifths being singletons. V was trimmed by 4 bases and J by 0 bases, leaving 16 bases between them. CDR1 and CDR2 (germline): LNHDA, SQIVND (reference sequence). The CDR3 runs to 18 residues. This TCR was sampled from an elderly man with acute or convalescent COVID-19. The source material was peripheral blood. This sequence joins TRBV19 and TRBJ2-6, with D perhaps TRBD1 (5 bases). Here the CDR3 DNA reads TGTGCCAGTAGTAAATTGCGCAGGGCCCTCTCTGGGGCCAACGTCCTGACTTTC. It translates to CASSKLRRALSGANVLTF.